Reported below is one T cell receptor beta chain. This entry belongs to a study of blood T cell repertoires in COVID-19. Study-wide background: Samples taken during acute and convalescent COVID-19 were collected in the United States, Italy and Spain.

Per the original methods: Amplification from reference gene primers served as the basis for estimated nucleated cell counts. Clones were sequenced by immunoSEQ multiplex PCR, and TCRdb holds only the in-frame ones, with some missing. V, J and clone size are those of that table, while D and trimming were read from the DNA. The table shows 450,000 to 500,000 clones, with roughly 87% occurring only once. Individuals aged roughly 18 to 90 years were recruited from 20 to 25 US areas. Cohort 3 recovery required two negative PCRs, clearance, or symptom resolution. This CDR3 has 15 residues. Germline V gene data show CDR1 as SGHAT and CDR2 as FQNNGV. V lost 4 bases, J lost 0 bases, and 13 bases lay in between.

The V and J genes are TRBV11-2 and TRBJ2-7; D perhaps matches TRBD2 (6 bases). The sequencing input was PBMCs or T cells enriched from blood (not recorded which). The receptor was isolated from a woman aged 18-30 years who had recovered from COVID-19. In nucleotides, the CDR3 is TGTGCCAGCAGCTCTGGTGGGGGGAGCTCCTACGAGCAGTACTTC. Amino acid sequence: CASSSGGGSSYEQYF.